This T cell receptor beta chain was documented in a study of blood T cell repertoires in COVID-19. Across the whole study: Collection of acute and convalescent COVID-19 samples took place in the United States, Italy and Spain.

Study processing details: Amplification of reference gene primers was used by the study to estimate nucleated cell counts. Only in-frame clones appear in the TCRdb table, and some are missing; sequencing was by immunoSEQ multiplex PCR. From that table come the V and J calls and clone size; the DNA was used to work out D and trimming. In the table there are 45,000 to 55,000 clones, about nine tenths of which are singletons. This CDR3 is built from 12 residues. Between the trimmed V and J ends, which lost 6 bases and 12 bases, there was a span of 15 bases. CDR1 is MNHEY, CDR2 SVGAGI, per germline. The chain couples TRBV6-5 to TRBJ2-1; TRBD2 might be the D (6 bases). The TCR originated in a man in his fifties with active COVID-19. Sequencing was performed on peripheral blood. The CDR3 reads CASRTLSGRQFF. CDR3 coding DNA: TGTGCCAGCAGGACCCTTAGCGGAAGGCAGTTCTTC.